Following are 26 T cell receptor beta chains from one sample sequenced in a study of blood T cell repertoires in COVID-19. The repertoire was sequenced with immunoSEQ multiplex PCR; TCRdb's copy has only in-frame clones and lacks some. This sample has 190,000 or so clones; about 83% occur once, and the top ten carry 0.7% to 0.9%. What was sequenced was peripheral blood. These receptors came from a woman aged 18 to 35 who had recovered from COVID-19.

The gene calls are TRBV7-2 and TRBJ2-1, with 8 bases that match TRBD2. This CDR3 is built from 16 residues. Losses at the gene ends were 0 bases for V and 9 bases for J; bases not matched to a gene: 10. Germline V lookup: CDR1 SGHTA, CDR2 FQGNSA. DNA of the CDR3: TGTGCCAGCAGCTTAGCACCGGGACTAGTAATCAGTGAGCAGTTCTTC. This codes for CASSLAPGLVISEQFF.

This CDR3 reads CASSLSSGINEQFF. In DNA, the CDR3 is TGTGCCAGCAGTTTGTCTAGCGGGATCAATGAGCAGTTCTTC. J is TRBJ2-1 and V is TRBV27, with 9 bases fitting TRBD2. CDR1 MNHEY and CDR2 SMNVEV come from the germline V gene (reference sequence). V shed 3 bases and J 6 bases; nucleotides not matched to a gene: 3. This CDR3 has 14 residues.

The table lists this clone with a few counts. The gene calls are TRBV15 and TRBJ1-5; tentative D call: TRBD1 (5 bases). Germline assignment: CDR1 LNHNV and CDR2 YYDKDF (reference sequence). V dropped 0 bases and J dropped 5 bases, with 8 bases sitting between them. The CDR3 consists of 14 residues. In nucleotides, the CDR3 is TGTGCCACCAGCAGAGAGGGGCTGTATCAGCCCCAGCATTTT. It yields the protein CATSREGLYQPQHF.

The gene calls are TRBV21-1 and TRBJ1-4; the D call TRBD1 from the table was never checked on the DNA. TRBV21-1 is an annotated pseudogene. The CDR3 contains 21 residues. The CDR3 sequence is CASEAGRTGRRRVPTNEKLFF. The CDR3 bases are TGTGCCAGCGAAGCCGGTAGGACAGGGAGACGTAGAGTCCCAACTAATGAAAAACTGTTTTTT.

CDR3 region: CASSGLQGASTDTQYF. CDR3 coding DNA: TGTGCCAGCAGCGGATTACAGGGGGCTAGCACAGATACGCAGTATTTT. The chain uses TRBV2 and TRBJ2-3; 9 nucleotides line up with TRBD1. Germline lookup yields CDR1 SNHLY and CDR2 FYNNEI. Losses at the gene ends were 6 bases for V and 0 bases for J; bases not matched to a gene: 7. CDR3 length: 16 amino acids. Full variable domain (outside the CDR3, taken from reference TRBV2 and TRBJ2-3): EPEVTQTPSHQVTQMGQEVILRCVPISNHLYFYWYRQILGQKVEFLVSFYNNEISEKSEIFDDQFSVERPDGSNFTLKIRSTKLEDSAMYFCASSGLQGASTDTQYFGPGTRLTVL.

The rearrangement uses TRBV11-1 and TRBJ1-5, with D unclear. The V gene's germline CDR1 is SGHAT and CDR2 FQDESV (reference sequence). The CDR3 is made up of 13 amino acids. V dropped 1 base and J dropped 4 bases, with 5 bases sitting between them. CDR3 in DNA: TGTGCCAGCAGCTTAGTCCAGAATCAGCCCCAGCATTTT. Translation gives CASSLVQNQPQHF.

This clone was seen at least ten times. The rearrangement uses TRBV19 and TRBJ2-3; D might be TRBD1 (6 bases). CDR3 length: 11 residues. Germline loops: CDR1 LNHDA, CDR2 SQIVND (reference sequence). V lost 9 bases and J lost 10, with 14 bases in between. CDR3 in amino acids: CASVDSEAQYF. CDR3 DNA sequence: TGTGCCAGCGTGGACAGCGAAGCGCAGTATTTT.

A single count supports this clone. This sequence joins TRBV7-3 and TRBJ1-1; D is perhaps TRBD1 (6 bases). This CDR3 comprises 12 residues. The germline gives CDR1 SGHTA, CDR2 FQGTGA. The V and J ends lost 4 bases and 10 bases respectively, with 13 bases between them. In DNA, the CDR3 is TGTGCCAGCAGCTCAGCCCAGGGGACAGCTTTCTTT. Translating gives CASSSAQGTAFF.

V usage is TRBV24-1 and J usage is TRBJ2-5; 11 positions match TRBD2. The CDR3 is made up of 17 amino acids. Germline CDR1 is KGHDR and CDR2 is SFDVKD. Trimming at V came to 4 bases and at J to 2 bases, leaving 8 bases not matched to a gene. The CDR3: CATSDHRTSGSQETQYF. The CDR3 DNA sequence: TGTGCCACCAGTGACCACAGGACTAGCGGGTCACAAGAGACCCAGTACTTC.

The CDR3 reads CSVVGGAGSYNEQFF. CDR3 coding DNA: TGCAGCGTTGTGGGCGGGGCGGGAAGCTACAATGAGCAGTTCTTC. This chain connects TRBV29-1 to TRBJ2-1; tentatively, D is TRBD2 (6 bases). The CDR3 covers 15 residues. V was shortened by 4 bases and J by 3 bases, with 16 bases between the two germline ends. CDR1 is SQVTM, CDR2 ANQGSEA, per germline.

This chain links TRBV4-1 with TRBJ2-2; D perhaps matches TRBD1 (6 bases). CDR3 length: 15 amino acids. In germline, CDR1 is MGHRA, CDR2 YSYEKL. V lost 1 base and J 5 bases, leaving 11 bases between the germline ends. CDR3 sequence reads: CASSQVGQGTGELFF. The CDR3, as DNA: TGCGCCAGCAGCCAAGTTGGGCAGGGGACCGGGGAGCTGTTTTTT.

This chain joins TRBV6-5 and TRBJ1-5; maybe TRBD1 (5 bases). The CDR3 has 12 residues. Per germline, CDR1 MNHEY and CDR2 SVGAGI. Trimming took off 6 bases at V and 7 bases at J, with 10 bases between the two ends. CDR3 sequence (DNA): TGTGCCAGCAGGGGGCCGGGCCAGCCCCAGCATTTT. The encoded protein is CASRGPGQPQHF.

CDR3 sequence reads: CATLSGNTDTQYF. Written as DNA, the CDR3 is TGTGCCACCCTTAGCGGGAACACAGATACGCAGTATTTT. The V gene is TRBV30, the J gene TRBJ2-3, with 8 bases aligning to TRBD2. Germline V gene data show CDR1 as GTSNPN and CDR2 as SVGIG (reference sequence). V lost 8 bases, J lost 2 bases, and 6 bases stayed unmatched. The CDR3 runs 13 residues.

The J gene is TRBJ2-7, the V gene TRBV7-6; 7 nucleotides match TRBD2. J gave up 4 bases and V 0 bases, and 6 bases lay outside the gene matches. CDR3 size: 15 residues. Germline V gene sequence: CDR1 SGHVS, CDR2 FNYEAQ. CDR3 in amino acids: CASSLAGGPFYEQYV. In DNA, the CDR3 is TGTGCCAGCAGCTTAGCGGGAGGGCCTTTTTACGAGCAGTACGTC.

The chain is built from TRBV3-1 (or the pseudogene TRBV3-2) and TRBJ2-7; 7 bases match TRBD1. CDR1 and CDR2 from the germline V gene are LGHDT and YNNKEL (reference sequence). V lost 3 bases to trimming and J lost 6 bases; unmatched junction nucleotides: 8. CDR3 length: 14 amino acids. The CDR3 loop reads CASSQNRGRGEQYF. The CDR3 DNA follows: TGTGCCAGCAGCCAGAACAGGGGAAGGGGCGAGCAGTACTTC.

The CDR3 sequence: CASSLAYPGVHNSPLHF. In DNA, the CDR3 is TGCGCCAGCAGCTTGGCCTACCCAGGGGTCCACAATTCACCCCTCCACTTT. The chain combines TRBV5-1 with TRBJ1-6; D perhaps matches TRBD1 (6 bases). This CDR3 comprises 17 residues. Germline V gene data show CDR1 as SGHRS and CDR2 as YFSETQ. The ends were cut back, 0 bases at V and 7 bases at J, with 17 bases in the middle. The variable domain in full, completed from reference TRBV5-1 and TRBJ1-6, reads KAGVTQTPRYLIKTRGQQVTLSCSPISGHRSVSWYQQTPGQGLQFLFEYFSETQRNKGNFPGRFSGRQFSNSRSEMNVSTLELGDSALYLCASSLAYPGVHNSPLHFGNGTRLTVT.

Written as DNA, the CDR3 is TGTGCCACGACAGGGTCCTATGGCTACACCTTC. Amino acids: CATTGSYGYTF. The chain has TRBV7-2 and TRBJ1-2, with 7 bases that match TRBD1. The CDR3 is 11 amino acids. V dropped 10 bases and J dropped 4; count of bases not matched to a gene: 3. Per the germline V gene, CDR1 is SGHTA and CDR2 is FQGNSA. Using reference TRBV7-2 and TRBJ1-2 for the parts outside the CDR3, the full variable domain is GAGVSQSPSNKVTEKGKDVELRCDPISGHTALYWYRQSLGQGLEFLIYFQGNSAPDKSGLPSDRFSAERTGGSVSTLTIQRTQQEDSAVYLCATTGSYGYTFGSGTRLTVV.

In DNA form, the CDR3 reads TGTGCCAGCAGCACCGGGGGGGGATGGGAGACCCAGTACTTC. This codes for CASSTGGGWETQYF. V and J are TRBV11-3 and TRBJ2-5; 8 nucleotides align to TRBD2. Per the germline V gene, CDR1 is SGHNT and CDR2 is YENEEA. The CDR3 has 14 residues. Trimming at V came to 5 bases and at J to 5 bases, leaving 7 bases not matched to a gene.

This chain joins TRBV30 and TRBJ2-1; TRBD2 matches 12 bases. Germline CDR1 reads GTSNPN; CDR2 reads SVGIG (reference sequence). J was trimmed by 5 bases and V by 2 bases; bases with no gene match: 4. The CDR3 is made up of 15 amino acids. The CDR3 protein is CAWSRTSGINNEQFF. The CDR3 DNA sequence: TGTGCCTGGAGTCGGACTAGCGGGATTAACAATGAGCAGTTCTTC.

V gene TRBV6-6 combines with J gene TRBJ2-2; D may be TRBD1 (5 bases). The CDR3 has 14 amino acids. V lost 5 bases and J lost 3, with 10 bases in between. The V gene's germline CDR1 is MNHNY and CDR2 SVGAGI (reference sequence). CDR3 coding DNA: TGTGCCAGCAGTCCGGACACTTACACCGGGGAGCTGTTTTTT. Translated: CASSPDTYTGELFF.

This rearrangement joins TRBV5-1 to TRBJ2-5; 7 bases are a match to TRBD1. The CDR3 loop spans 13 amino acids. Trimming removed 3 bases from V and 3 bases from J; junction bases left unmatched: 2. The germline gives CDR1 SGHRS, CDR2 YFSETQ. CDR3 loop: CASSWTGEETQYF. The CDR3 bases are TGCGCCAGCAGCTGGACAGGCGAAGAGACCCAGTACTTC.

The chain carries TRBV3-1 (or the pseudogene TRBV3-2) and TRBJ2-7; no reliable D call. The V end lost 1 base, the J end lost 5 bases, and 9 bases lay between the germline ends. Germline CDR1 and CDR2: LGHDT and YNNKEL (reference sequence). The length of the CDR3 is 13 residues. The DNA for the CDR3 is TGTGCCAGCAGCCAAGGGGCCCCCCACGAGCAGTACTTC. Its protein product is CASSQGAPHEQYF.

This clone occurred a few times. V usage is TRBV5-6 and J usage is TRBJ1-2, with D unclear. The CDR3 totals 13 residues. Trimming removed 1 base at V and 8 bases at J, with 12 bases between. CDR1 and CDR2 (germline): SGHDT, YYEEEE. Here the CDR3 reads CASSLPGRNGYTF. CDR3 DNA sequence: TGTGCCAGCAGCTTGCCAGGCCGGAACGGCTACACCTTC.

V is TRBV5-4 and J is TRBJ2-5; 9 positions match TRBD1. V gave up 3 bases and J gave up 2 bases; unmatched junction bases: 5. The V gene's germline CDR1 is SGHNT and CDR2 YYREEE (reference sequence). There are 15 residues in the CDR3. The CDR3 DNA follows: TGTGCCAGCAGCTCCGGGACAGGGTTACAAGAGACCCAGTACTTC. Its translation: CASSSGTGLQETQYF.

V is TRBV15 and J is TRBJ2-7, with TRBD1 identical over 8 bases. CDR1 and CDR2 (germline): LNHNV, YYDKDF (reference sequence). The J segment lost 3 bases and the V segment lost 4 bases, leaving 23 bases of the junction unmatched. The CDR3 extends over 20 amino acids. The CDR3 nucleotides are TGTGCCACCAGCACGACCCTGGGACAGGCGACCCGGAGGGACTTCTACGAGCAGTACTTC. The encoded protein is CATSTTLGQATRRDFYEQYF.

The chain couples TRBV6-5 to TRBJ2-1; D not resolved. The CDR3 has 13 residues. V lost 7 bases to trimming and J lost 0 bases, with 7 bases between them. Germline CDR1 reads MNHEY; CDR2 reads SVGAGI. The CDR3 reads CASTVSSYNEQFF. CDR3 sequence (DNA): TGTGCCAGCACTGTCAGCTCCTACAATGAGCAGTTCTTC.